A single sample gave rise to the 28 T cell receptor beta chains below, sequenced in a study of cytomegalovirus exposure and HLA in healthy donors. A multiplex PCR was run with 60 Vbeta primers and 13 Jbeta primers. Assay: immunoSEQ multiplex PCR; the TCRdb copy retains only in-frame clones and omits some. The profile shows 110,000 or so clones, roughly 80% of them singletons. Sequences were obtained from PBMCs. These receptors were taken from a middle-aged woman in good health and CMV-seropositive.

This sequence joins TRBV11-2 and TRBJ2-6, with TRBD2 as a possible D gene (5 bases). This CDR3 has 15 residues. Trimming left V 4 bases short and J 4 bases short, with 11 bases between. Germline CDR1 and CDR2: SGHAT and FQNNGV. The CDR3 loop is CASSYGGVGANVLTF. The CDR3 coding sequence is TGTGCCAGCAGCTACGGAGGAGTGGGGGCCAACGTCCTGACTTTC.

This clone was detected only a few times. The chain employs TRBV7-3 and TRBJ2-3; 9 positions match TRBD2. CDR1 SGHTA and CDR2 FQGTGA come from the germline V gene. This CDR3 has 17 amino acids. The V and J ends lost 8 bases and 0 bases, in that order; junction bases with no gene match: 12. The CDR3 DNA is TGTGCCAGCTCACAAAGGGCGGGAGGGGGTAGCACAGATACGCAGTATTTT. As protein: CASSQRAGGGSTDTQYF.

The chain recombines TRBV4-2 with TRBJ2-7; no clear D gene. This CDR3 is built from 13 residues. Germline V CDR1 and CDR2: LGHNA, YNFKEQ. The ends were cut back, 0 bases at V and 4 bases at J, with 7 bases in the middle. The CDR3 nucleotides are TGTGCCAGCAGCCAAGATCAGGCGTACGAGCAGTACTTC. Translation gives CASSQDQAYEQYF.

This chain uses TRBV5-6 with TRBJ2-2; D remains ambiguous. Trimming cost V 0 bases and J 1 base, with 4 bases left between them. The germline V gene has CDR1 SGHDT and CDR2 YYEEEE. The CDR3 is 14 amino acids. CDR3 sequence (DNA): TGTGCCAGCAGCTTGGACAGGAACACCGGGGAGCTGTTTTTT. Protein sequence: CASSLDRNTGELFF.

The genes are TRBV6-1 and TRBJ2-5; D gene uncertain. There are 12 residues in the CDR3. V shed 7 bases and J shed 4 bases, with 10 bases lying between them. Looked up from germline, CDR1 is MNHNS and CDR2 is SASEGT. The CDR3 loop reads CASTRVRETQYF. The CDR3 nucleotides read TGTGCCAGCACACGGGTCAGAGAGACCCAGTACTTC.

The chain links TRBV7-8 to TRBJ1-5; perhaps TRBD1 as D (5 bases). Germline lookup yields CDR1 SGHVS and CDR2 FQNEAQ. The CDR3 is made up of 14 amino acids. The V end lost 5 bases, the J end lost 5 bases, and 13 bases lay between the germline ends. The CDR3 loop is CASSPSSRDQPQHF. CDR3 sequence (DNA): TGTGCCAGCAGCCCCTCCTCCAGGGATCAGCCCCAGCATTTT. Full variable domain (rest looked up from reference TRBV7-8 and TRBJ1-5): GAGVSQSPRYKVAKRGQDVALRCDPISGHVSLFWYQQALGQGPEFLTYFQNEAQLDKSGLPSDRFFAERPEGSVSTLKIQRTQQEDSAVYLCASSPSSRDQPQHFGDGTRLSIL.

The rearrangement joins TRBV28 to TRBJ2-1; D perhaps matches TRBD2 (6 bases). V was shortened by 5 bases and J by 12 bases, with 23 bases between the two germline ends. There are 15 residues in the CDR3. Germline loops: CDR1 MDHEN, CDR2 SYDVKM. CDR3 coding DNA: TGTGCCAGCAGTCCGCAGTACGGGAGAGTGGGAGGGCAGTTCTTC. Translation: CASSPQYGRVGGQFF.

This clone was seen a handful of times. The V and J genes are TRBV11-2 and TRBJ2-1; a weak D match, TRBD1 (6 bases). The V gene's germline CDR1 is SGHAT and CDR2 FQNNGV. The CDR3 covers 14 residues. The V and J ends lost 4 bases and 8 bases respectively, with 15 bases between them. CDR3 nucleotide sequence: TGTGCCAGCAGCTCAACCCGTGGGGGCGATGAGCAGTTCTTC. It codes for CASSSTRGGDEQFF.

The V gene is TRBV27, the J gene TRBJ2-7; D might be TRBD2 (5 bases). V shed 3 bases and J shed 0 bases, with 9 bases lying between them. CDR1 and CDR2 from the germline V gene are MNHEY and SMNVEV (reference sequence). The CDR3 loop spans 14 amino acids. This CDR3 is CASSLAGSSYEQYF. CDR3 DNA: TGTGCCAGCAGTTTGGCGGGTAGCTCCTACGAGCAGTACTTC.

The V gene is TRBV4-1, the J gene TRBJ2-5; 15 positions agree with TRBD2. The J call may not be correct, given that the DNA end is closer to TRBJ2-7. The CDR3 has 19 residues. Germline CDR1 and CDR2: MGHRA and YSYEKL. The CDR3: CASSPHKGLAGGNPYEQYF. As DNA, the CDR3 is TGCGCCAGCAGCCCGCACAAGGGACTAGCGGGAGGCAATCCCTACGAGCAGTACTTC.

The V and J genes are TRBV7-3 and TRBJ1-6; 8 bases align to TRBD1. J gave up 12 bases and V 4 bases, and 11 bases lay outside the gene matches. Germline V gene lookup returns CDR1 SGHTA and CDR2 FQGTGA. The CDR3 spans 15 residues. DNA for the CDR3: TGTGCCAGCAGCTCGAACCGACAGGGGAGCGGACCCCTCCACTTT. Its translation is CASSSNRQGSGPLHF.

This clone was counted a single time. At one of its ends the junction is not consistent with the germline gene, which may arise from a read error. V gene TRBV7-9 combines with J gene TRBJ2-7; 10 bases line up with TRBD1. The CDR3 runs to 17 residues. Per the germline V gene, CDR1 is SEHNR and CDR2 is FQNEAQ (reference sequence). The CDR3 is CSSSSYYGTGVFDEQYF. CDR3 DNA: TGTTCCAGCAGCTCCTACTACGGGACAGGGGTTTTCGACGAGCAGTACTTC.

A note on this clone: The junction shows a germline mismatch at one end, possibly a read error. The J gene is TRBJ1-5, the V gene TRBV6-5; 9 bases match TRBD1. The CDR3 consists of 15 residues. CDR1 is MNHEY, CDR2 SVGAGI, per germline. The CDR3 sequence: CASSQTGTGNLPQHF. DNA for the CDR3: TGTGCCAGCAGTCAGACCGGGACAGGGAATCTGCCCCAGCATTTT.

As for this clone: The junction departs from germline at one end; a sequencing error may be responsible. V gene TRBV7-9 combines with J gene TRBJ2-1; D remains ambiguous. This CDR3 comprises 11 residues. The V gene's germline CDR1 is SEHNR and CDR2 FQNEAQ (reference sequence). CDR3: CSSSFFDEQFF. The CDR3 bases are TGTTCCAGCAGCTTCTTCGATGAGCAGTTCTTC.

The chain uses TRBV2 and TRBJ1-1; D may be TRBD1 (5 bases). Germline values: CDR1 SNHLY, CDR2 FYNNEI. V lost 6 bases, J lost 3 bases, and 11 bases lay in between. This CDR3 spans 13 amino acids. In DNA, the CDR3 is TGTGCCAGCAGATTCGGGACTCACACTGAAGCTTTCTTT. It specifies CASRFGTHTEAFF.

This clone was counted a single time. This chain uses TRBV29-1 with TRBJ2-7, with TRBD1 matching over 9 bases. CDR1 is SQVTM and CDR2 is ANQGSEA in the germline V gene. The CDR3 has 12 residues. CDR3: CTVSDRGDEQYF. In DNA form, the CDR3 reads TGCACCGTATCGGACAGGGGCGACGAGCAGTACTTC.

The chain joins TRBV19 to TRBJ1-1; TRBD1 aligns across 7 bases. V shed 9 bases, J shed 1 base, and the junction held 11 bases outside the gene matches. This CDR3 comprises 15 residues. Germline V gives CDR1 LNHDA, CDR2 SQIVND (reference sequence). The CDR3 loop reads CASNVQGWGNTEAFF. The DNA for the CDR3 is TGTGCCAGCAATGTACAGGGGTGGGGGAACACTGAAGCTTTCTTT. Drawing the rest from reference TRBV19 and TRBJ1-1, the complete variable domain is DGGITQSPKYLFRKEGQNVTLSCEQNLNHDAMYWYRQDPGQGLRLIYYSQIVNDFQKGDIAEGYSVSREKKESFPLTVTSAQKNPTAFYLCASNVQGWGNTEAFFGQGTRLTVV.

The rearrangement uses TRBV5-1 and TRBJ1-4; D might be TRBD1 (6 bases). The length of the CDR3 is 16 residues. V was clipped by 6 bases and J by 0 bases, with 15 bases between them. Germline loops: CDR1 SGHRS, CDR2 YFSETQ. CDR3 nucleotides: TGCGCCAGCACCGGGGGGGCGGTCGCAACTAATGAAAAACTGTTTTTT. Amino acid sequence: CASTGGAVATNEKLFF.

This chain connects TRBV7-9 to TRBJ2-7, with D possibly being TRBD2 (6 bases). CDR1 SEHNR and CDR2 FQNEAQ come from the germline V gene (reference sequence). This CDR3 region has 16 residues. Trimming removed 5 bases from V and 0 bases from J, with 17 bases in between. This chain's CDR3 is CASSTTGLGSSYEQYF. For the CDR3, the DNA is TGTGCCAGCAGCACCACGGGACTGGGGAGCTCCTACGAGCAGTACTTC.

The chain uses TRBV27 and TRBJ2-4; D is perhaps TRBD2 (5 bases). V gave up 3 bases and J gave up 3 bases, with 12 bases separating them. This CDR3 comprises 15 residues. CDR1 is MNHEY, CDR2 SMNVEV, per germline (reference sequence). The CDR3 region is CASSFGLAGKNIQYF. CDR3 nucleotide sequence: TGTGCCAGCAGTTTCGGGCTAGCAGGCAAAAACATTCAGTACTTC.

The CDR3 here is CASNSGGLLSYEQYF. Here the CDR3 DNA reads TGTGCCAGCAACTCGGGAGGGCTCCTCTCCTACGAGCAGTACTTC. The V gene is TRBV2, the J gene TRBJ2-7; 8 positions agree with TRBD2. CDR1 is SNHLY and CDR2 is FYNNEI in the germline V gene. The CDR3 has 15 residues. With V trimmed by 7 bases and J by 0 bases, 8 bases remained unmatched.

The CDR3 loop reads CASSSLAGGTDTQYF. CDR3 in DNA: TGCGCCAGCAGCTCCTTGGCGGGAGGCACAGATACGCAGTATTTT. This chain links TRBV5-1 with TRBJ2-3; 7 bases map to TRBD2. Germline CDR1 is SGHRS and CDR2 is YFSETQ. J lost 1 base, V lost 3 bases, and 5 bases had no gene match. CDR3 length: 15 amino acids.

The chain joins TRBV23-1 to TRBJ2-7; perhaps TRBD1 as D (6 bases). TRBV23-1 is identified as an open reading frame with a role that is uncertain. Trimming pared 7 bases from V and 2 bases from J, leaving 15 bases between. The CDR3 is made up of 14 amino acids. CDR3 DNA: TGCGCCAGCACAACCGGGACATCCCCCTACGAGCAGTACTTC. Amino acids: CASTTGTSPYEQYF.

This clone appeared a single time. The genes are TRBV21-1 and TRBJ1-3; TRBD1 is the table's D call and was not checked against the DNA. TRBV21-1 counts as a pseudogene. The CDR3 has 15 amino acids. CDR3 sequence reads: CASSKAGRSGNTIYF. CDR3 nucleotide sequence: TGTGCCAGCAGCAAAGCGGGGCGGTCTGGAAACACCATATATTTT.

The chain couples TRBV10-2 to TRBJ1-5; 10 nucleotides agree with TRBD1. The junction had 26 bases not matched to a gene; V was cut back by 1 base and J by 5 bases. CDR1 is WSHSY and CDR2 is SAAADI in the germline V gene. This CDR3 contains 23 residues. The CDR3 is CASSEFAPPQRDRGSWGDQPQHF. As DNA, the CDR3 is TGCGCCAGCAGTGAGTTTGCCCCTCCCCAACGGGACAGGGGATCATGGGGGGATCAGCCCCAGCATTTT.

This chain links TRBV29-1 with TRBJ1-4; D is unclear. The CDR3 consists of 15 residues. Germline-derived CDR1 and CDR2 are SQVTM and ANQGSEA. V lost 8 bases, J lost 0 bases, and 16 bases lay in between. CDR3 loop: CSSPLVAATNEKLFF. Here the CDR3 DNA reads TGCAGCTCCCCCCTCGTGGCAGCAACTAATGAAAAACTGTTTTTT.

The V and J genes are TRBV27 and TRBJ2-2; D remains unclear. CDR1 is MNHEY, CDR2 SMNVEV, per germline (reference sequence). This CDR3 has 11 amino acids. V lost 5 bases and J lost 4, with 2 bases in between. The CDR3 spells CASSRTGELFF. The CDR3 bases are TGTGCCAGCAGTCGCACCGGGGAGCTGTTTTTT.

The chain employs TRBV5-1 and TRBJ2-3; TRBD1 is a possible D gene (5 bases). This CDR3 spans 16 amino acids. Trimming pared 4 bases from V and 1 base from J, leaving 16 bases between. Germline V lookup: CDR1 SGHRS, CDR2 YFSETQ. The chain's CDR3 is CASSPARIGGTDTQYF. The CDR3 bases are TGCGCCAGCAGCCCTGCCCGTATAGGGGGCACAGATACGCAGTATTTT. The full variable domain, rest sourced from reference TRBV5-1 and TRBJ2-3, is KAGVTQTPRYLIKTRGQQVTLSCSPISGHRSVSWYQQTPGQGLQFLFEYFSETQRNKGNFPGRFSGRQFSNSRSEMNVSTLELGDSALYLCASSPARIGGTDTQYFGPGTRLTVL.